The entry that follows covers one TCR beta chain sequence. This sample was included in a study of blood T cell dynamics during melanoma immunotherapy. Specified time point: pre-treatment baseline. One draw preceded checkpoint blockade; another followed its first cycle at week 3. Each bulk PBMC sample had roughly 400 ng DNA loaded. Sequencing used immunoSEQ multiplex PCR; TCRdb keeps in-frame clones, though not all of them. The repertoire holds about 9,700 clones, around 87% seen once, with about a tenth in the top ten. Germline CDR1 is LNHDA and CDR2 is SQIVND (reference sequence). This CDR3 is 13 amino acids long. Trimming left V 0 bases short and J 6 bases short, with 8 bases between.

This chain connects TRBV19 to TRBJ1-2; D is ambiguous. The TCR originated in a human donor with melanoma. Sample: blood, taken from a patient treated with checkpoint blockade. The CDR3 loop is CASSIEGKNGYTF. The CDR3 nucleotides are TGTGCCAGTAGTATAGAGGGGAAGAATGGCTACACCTTC.